Following are 20 T cell receptor beta chains from one sample sequenced in a study of blood T cell repertoires in COVID-19. Using immunoSEQ multiplex PCR, the repertoire was profiled, and TCRdb retains in-frame clones only, with some absent. The data hold 140,000 to 150,000 clones, with 85% to 90% observed a single time. Sequences were obtained from peripheral blood. Receptor source: a man younger than 35 with COVID-19, enrolled during active disease.

The V call is TRBV2, the J call TRBJ2-4, with TRBD2 as a possible D gene (6 bases). This CDR3 contains 14 residues. Germline V lookup: CDR1 SNHLY, CDR2 FYNNEI. The ends were cut back, 6 bases at V and 1 base at J, with 10 bases in the middle. The CDR3 loop is CASRDREAKNIQYF. The CDR3 DNA reads TGTGCCAGCAGGGACCGGGAGGCCAAAAACATTCAGTACTTC. Full variable domain (remainder filled in from reference TRBV2 and TRBJ2-4): EPEVTQTPSHQVTQMGQEVILRCVPISNHLYFYWYRQILGQKVEFLVSFYNNEISEKSEIFDDQFSVERPDGSNFTLKIRSTKLEDSAMYFCASRDREAKNIQYFGAGTRLSVL.

The chain carries TRBV24-1 and TRBJ2-2; 7 nucleotides match TRBD1. With 4 bases clipped from V and 1 base from J, the junction kept 5 bases outside the gene matches. The CDR3 is made up of 16 amino acids. Germline loops: CDR1 KGHDR, CDR2 SFDVKD. CDR3 sequence: CATSDPTGKNTGELFF. CDR3 sequence (DNA): TGTGCCACCAGTGACCCGACAGGGAAGAACACCGGGGAGCTGTTTTTT.

The chain combines TRBV6-5 with TRBJ2-5; D gene unclear. V lost 2 bases and J 2 bases, leaving 9 bases between the germline ends. This CDR3 has 14 amino acids. CDR1 and CDR2 (germline): MNHEY, SVGAGI. The CDR3 DNA is TGTGCCAGCAGTTACGTTTCAGGTCAAGAGACCCAGTACTTC. As protein: CASSYVSGQETQYF.

This chain links TRBV11-2 with TRBJ2-7; D might be TRBD2 (6 bases). The CDR3 runs to 15 residues. V lost 5 bases and J lost 3, with 17 bases in between. In germline, CDR1 is SGHAT, CDR2 FQNNGV. CDR3 nucleotide sequence: TGTGCCAGCAGCAGATTTGGAGGGAGTCTCTACGAGCAGTACTTC. It yields the protein CASSRFGGSLYEQYF.

This clone was seen just once. At one end, the junction sequence differs from germline, possibly due to a read error. V and J are TRBV6-2 or TRBV6-3 and TRBJ1-2; the D is unclear. Germline V CDR1 and CDR2: MNHEY, SVGEGT. The CDR3 loop spans 12 amino acids. The CDR3 loop reads CASSYANSGYTF. The DNA of the CDR3 is TGTGCCAGCAGTTACGCGAACTCTGGCTACACCTTC.

The chain joins TRBV28 to TRBJ2-7, with TRBD2 identical over 7 bases. The V segment lost 6 bases and the J segment 5 bases; nucleotides outside the gene matches: 7. The CDR3 runs 13 residues. CDR1 and CDR2 (germline): MDHEN, SYDVKM. CDR3 region: CASSTRLAHEQYF. CDR3 nucleotide sequence: TGTGCCAGCAGCACCCGACTAGCCCACGAGCAGTACTTC.

The rearrangement joins TRBV11-1 to TRBJ2-7; D is unclear. CDR1 is SGHAT, CDR2 FQDESV, per germline (reference sequence). Trimming removed 3 bases from V and 5 bases from J, with 5 bases in between. The length of the CDR3 is 11 residues. The CDR3 reads CASSLGHEQYF. The CDR3 region has the DNA TGTGCCAGCAGCTTGGGCCACGAGCAGTACTTC.

The genes are TRBV28 and TRBJ2-7, with TRBD1 matching 9 bases. With V trimmed by 4 bases and J by 5 bases, 9 bases remained unmatched. There are 15 residues in the CDR3. Germline loops: CDR1 MDHEN, CDR2 SYDVKM. CDR3 in DNA: TGTGCCAGCAGTTCCACCGGGACAGGGCAAAACGAGCAGTACTTC. Amino acids: CASSSTGTGQNEQYF.

The V gene is TRBV30, the J gene TRBJ1-6, with unresolved D. The germline gives CDR1 GTSNPN, CDR2 SVGIG (reference sequence). The CDR3 is 13 amino acids. Trimming took 3 bases from V and 7 from J, leaving 10 bases between them. CDR3 in DNA: TGTGCCTGGAGGAACCTCCGGAATTCACCCCTCCACTTT. Translation: CAWRNLRNSPLHF.

This chain uses TRBV6-5 with TRBJ1-2; no reliable D call. Trimming cost V 7 bases and J 7 bases, with 16 bases left between them. CDR1 and CDR2 (germline): MNHEY, SVGAGI. This CDR3 has 13 residues. CDR3 residues: CASTTTAEGGYTF. The CDR3 DNA is TGTGCCAGCACCACGACGGCCGAGGGTGGCTACACCTTC.

The chain combines TRBV5-4 with TRBJ2-7; D uncertain. The CDR3 contains 16 residues. Trimming removed 4 bases at V and 5 bases at J, with 22 bases between. Germline CDR1 SGHNT, CDR2 YYREEE (reference sequence). This CDR3 reads CASSEGRLVARHEQYF. The DNA of the CDR3 is TGTGCCAGCAGCGAAGGCCGACTGGTTGCCCGACACGAGCAGTACTTC.

The V gene is TRBV24-1, the J gene TRBJ2-5, with 8 nucleotides matching TRBD2. Unmatched junction bases numbered 11, after V lost 4 bases and J lost 2 bases. This CDR3 comprises 17 residues. Germline V lookup: CDR1 KGHDR, CDR2 SFDVKD. The DNA for the CDR3 is TGTGCCACCAGTGACCCAGTCGGCGCTAGCGGGCAAGAGACCCAGTACTTC. This encodes CATSDPVGASGQETQYF.

The chain recombines TRBV10-1 with TRBJ2-1, with D possibly matching TRBD1 (5 bases). Trimming removed 0 bases at V and 1 base at J, with 10 bases between. CDR3 length: 16 amino acids. Germline-derived CDR1 and CDR2 are WNHNN and SYGVQD (reference sequence). The CDR3 sequence is CASSESVTGSYNEQFF. In DNA, the CDR3 is TGCGCCAGCAGTGAGTCAGTAACAGGTTCCTACAATGAGCAGTTCTTC.

This clone was observed a single time. This sequence joins TRBV27 and TRBJ2-1; TRBD2 matches at 13 bases. The V and J ends lost 5 bases and 7 bases, in that order; junction bases with no gene match: 8. This CDR3 contains 16 residues. The germline V gene encodes CDR1 MNHEY and CDR2 SMNVEV (reference sequence). The CDR3 protein is CASSKQLAGGFNEQFF. In DNA form, the CDR3 reads TGTGCCAGCAGTAAACAACTAGCGGGAGGGTTTAATGAGCAGTTCTTC.

This chain joins TRBV7-3 and TRBJ2-3; 10 bases map to TRBD2. The V segment lost 4 bases and the J segment 2 bases; nucleotides outside the gene matches: 6. The CDR3 sequence is 16 residues long. Germline V CDR1 and CDR2: SGHTA, FQGTGA. CDR3 nucleotide sequence: TGTGCCAGCAGCTCCCGGACTAGCGGTCTCACAGATACGCAGTATTTT. Translation gives CASSSRTSGLTDTQYF.

J is TRBJ1-4 and V is TRBV28; 7 bases map to TRBD1. This CDR3 is 14 amino acids long. Germline loops: CDR1 MDHEN, CDR2 SYDVKM. With V trimmed by 2 bases and J by 7 bases, 4 bases remained unmatched. The CDR3 bases are TGTGCCAGCAGTTTACAGGGGGTCGGTGAAAAACTGTTTTTT. Protein: CASSLQGVGEKLFF.

The genes are TRBV11-2 and TRBJ2-7; D not certain. CDR1 and CDR2 (germline): SGHAT, FQNNGV. V dropped 5 bases and J dropped 6 bases, with 14 bases sitting between them. This CDR3 has 13 amino acids. CDR3 protein: CASSARPLTEQYF. As DNA, the CDR3 is TGTGCCAGCAGCGCCCGTCCACTAACCGAGCAGTACTTC.

J is TRBJ1-2 and V is TRBV6-5; 8 bases fit TRBD1. Germline CDR1 reads MNHEY; CDR2 reads SVGAGI. V shed 4 bases and J 5 bases; nucleotides not matched to a gene: 6. The length of the CDR3 is 14 residues. The CDR3 nucleotides read TGTGCCAGCAGTTCGGACAGGGCGCCTTATGGCTACACCTTC. It codes for CASSSDRAPYGYTF.

The chain joins TRBV20-1 to TRBJ2-1; 7 bases fit TRBD2. V shed 3 bases, J shed 7 bases, and the junction held 12 bases outside the gene matches. Germline CDR1 and CDR2: DFQATT and SNEGSKA (reference sequence). The CDR3 covers 15 residues. The CDR3 DNA is TGCAGTGCTAGTAGCGCTGCGGGAGAGGGAAATGAGCAGTTCTTC. Amino acid sequence: CSASSAAGEGNEQFF.

The V and J genes are TRBV5-5 and TRBJ1-4, with D possibly matching TRBD1 (6 bases). CDR1 is SGHKS and CDR2 is YYEKEE in the germline V gene (reference sequence). The CDR3 consists of 15 residues. V was pared by 1 base and J by 6 bases, with 13 bases between. CDR3: CASSLPGQTYEKLFF. The CDR3 DNA reads TGTGCCAGCAGCTTGCCCGGACAGACCTATGAAAAACTGTTTTTT.